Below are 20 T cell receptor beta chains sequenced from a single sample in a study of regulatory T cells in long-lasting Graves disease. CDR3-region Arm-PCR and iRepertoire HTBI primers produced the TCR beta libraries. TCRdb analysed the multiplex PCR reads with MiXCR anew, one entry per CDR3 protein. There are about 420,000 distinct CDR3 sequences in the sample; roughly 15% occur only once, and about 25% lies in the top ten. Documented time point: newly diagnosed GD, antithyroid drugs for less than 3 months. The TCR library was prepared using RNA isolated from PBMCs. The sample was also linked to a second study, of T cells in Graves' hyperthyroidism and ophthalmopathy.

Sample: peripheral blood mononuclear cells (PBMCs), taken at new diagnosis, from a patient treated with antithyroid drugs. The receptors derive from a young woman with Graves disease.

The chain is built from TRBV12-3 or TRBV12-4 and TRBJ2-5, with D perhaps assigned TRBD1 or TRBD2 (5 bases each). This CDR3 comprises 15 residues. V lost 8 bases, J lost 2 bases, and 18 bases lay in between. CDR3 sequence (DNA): TGTGCCAGCCGCCGGGGACGCCGCCGTCAAGAGACCCAGTACTTC. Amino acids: CASRRGRRRQETQYF.

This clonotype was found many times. The CDR3 region is CASSLEDRLGNTEAFF. CDR3 sequence (DNA): TGCGCCAGCAGCTTGGAGGACAGGTTGGGAAACACTGAAGCTTTCTTT. The chain joins TRBV5-1 to TRBJ1-1; TRBD1 matches at 7 bases. This CDR3 has 16 amino acids. The V gene's germline CDR1 is SGHRS and CDR2 YFSETQ. Losses at the gene ends were 0 bases for V and 2 bases for J; bases not matched to a gene: 7.

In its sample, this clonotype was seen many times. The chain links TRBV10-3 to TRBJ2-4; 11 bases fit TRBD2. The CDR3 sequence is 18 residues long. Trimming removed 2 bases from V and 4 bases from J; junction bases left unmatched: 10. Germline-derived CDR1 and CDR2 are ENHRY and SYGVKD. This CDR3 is CAISERGLAAAGKNIQYF. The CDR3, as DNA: TGTGCCATCAGTGAGAGGGGACTAGCGGCCGCGGGAAAAAACATTCAGTACTTC.

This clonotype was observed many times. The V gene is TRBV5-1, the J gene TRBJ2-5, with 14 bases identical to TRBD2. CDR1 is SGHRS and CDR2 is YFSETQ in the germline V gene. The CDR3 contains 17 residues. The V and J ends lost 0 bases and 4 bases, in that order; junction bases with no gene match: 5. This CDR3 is CASSLGLAGGPAETQYF. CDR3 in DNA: TGCGCCAGCAGCTTGGGACTAGCGGGAGGGCCGGCAGAGACCCAGTACTTC. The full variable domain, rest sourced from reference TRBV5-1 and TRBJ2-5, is KAGVTQTPRYLIKTRGQQVTLSCSPISGHRSVSWYQQTPGQGLQFLFEYFSETQRNKGNFPGRFSGRQFSNSRSEMNVSTLELGDSALYLCASSLGLAGGPAETQYFGPGTRLLVL.

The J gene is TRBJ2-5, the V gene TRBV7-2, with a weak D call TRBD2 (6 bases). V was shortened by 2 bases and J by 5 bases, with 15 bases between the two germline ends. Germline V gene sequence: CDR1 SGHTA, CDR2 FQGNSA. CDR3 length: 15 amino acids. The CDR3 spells CASSLYGSGLETQYF. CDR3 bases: TGTGCCAGCAGCTTATACGGGAGTGGGCTGGAGACCCAGTACTTC.

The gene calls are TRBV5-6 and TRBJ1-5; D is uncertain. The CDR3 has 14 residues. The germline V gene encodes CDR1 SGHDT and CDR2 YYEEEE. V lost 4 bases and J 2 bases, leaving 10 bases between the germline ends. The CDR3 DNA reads TGTGCCAGCAGCCTTTACAGCGGCAATCAGCCCCAGCATTTT. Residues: CASSLYSGNQPQHF.

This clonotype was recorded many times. In DNA, the CDR3 is TGTGCCAGCAGTTTGGGATTATCAGGGGGCCGGTCACCCCTCCACTTT. Amino acid sequence: CASSLGLSGGRSPLHF. The V gene is TRBV12-3 or TRBV12-4, the J gene TRBJ1-6; 8 nucleotides align to TRBD1. V trimming: 3 bases; J trimming: 10 bases; junction bases outside the gene matches: 11. The CDR3 runs to 16 residues.

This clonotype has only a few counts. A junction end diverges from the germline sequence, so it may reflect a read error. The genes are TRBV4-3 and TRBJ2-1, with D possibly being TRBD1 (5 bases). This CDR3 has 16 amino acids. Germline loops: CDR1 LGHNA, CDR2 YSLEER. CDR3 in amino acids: CASSQSQGATGNKQFF. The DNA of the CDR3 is TGCGCCAGCAGCCAGTCCCAGGGCGCTACTGGCAATAAGCAGTTCTTC.

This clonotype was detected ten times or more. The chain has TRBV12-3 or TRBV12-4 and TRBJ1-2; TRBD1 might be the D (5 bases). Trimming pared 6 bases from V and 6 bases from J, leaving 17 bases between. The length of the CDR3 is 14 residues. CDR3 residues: CASSSRQRPHGYTF. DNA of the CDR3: TGTGCCAGCAGCAGCCGACAGCGACCTCATGGCTACACCTTC.

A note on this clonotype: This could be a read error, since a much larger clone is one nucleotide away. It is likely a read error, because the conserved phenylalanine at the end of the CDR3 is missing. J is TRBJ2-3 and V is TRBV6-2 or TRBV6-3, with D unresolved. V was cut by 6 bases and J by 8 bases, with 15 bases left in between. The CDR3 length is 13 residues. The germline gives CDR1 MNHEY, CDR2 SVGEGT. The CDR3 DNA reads TGTGCCAGCAGCTACCCGGGTTGGAGTACGCAGTATTCT. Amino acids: CASSYPGWSTQYS.

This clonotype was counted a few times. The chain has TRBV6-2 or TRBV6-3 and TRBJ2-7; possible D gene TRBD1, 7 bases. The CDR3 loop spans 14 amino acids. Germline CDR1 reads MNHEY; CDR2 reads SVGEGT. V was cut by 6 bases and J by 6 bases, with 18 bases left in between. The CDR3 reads CASSGTAGGGEQYF. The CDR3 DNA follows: TGTGCCAGCAGCGGTACTGCAGGGGGAGGCGAGCAGTACTTC.

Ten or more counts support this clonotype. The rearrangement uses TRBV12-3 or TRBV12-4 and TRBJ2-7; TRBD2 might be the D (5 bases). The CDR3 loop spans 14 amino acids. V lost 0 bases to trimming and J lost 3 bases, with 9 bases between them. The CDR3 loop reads CASSLAGVIYEQYF. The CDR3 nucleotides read TGTGCCAGCAGTTTAGCGGGAGTAATCTACGAGCAGTACTTC.

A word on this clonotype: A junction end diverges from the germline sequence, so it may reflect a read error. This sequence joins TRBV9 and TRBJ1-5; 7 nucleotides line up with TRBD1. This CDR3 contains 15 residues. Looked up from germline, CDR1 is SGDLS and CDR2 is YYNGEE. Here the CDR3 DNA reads TGTGCCAGCAGCGTAGAACCACAGGGGAATCAGCCCGAGCATTTT. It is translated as CASSVEPQGNQPEHF.

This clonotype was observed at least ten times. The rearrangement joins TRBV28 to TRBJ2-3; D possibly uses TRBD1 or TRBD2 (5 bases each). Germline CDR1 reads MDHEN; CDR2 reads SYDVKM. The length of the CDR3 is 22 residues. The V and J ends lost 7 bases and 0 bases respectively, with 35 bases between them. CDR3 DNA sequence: TGTGCCAGCAAGATAGGAGTTTCCAAGGGGTATTGGAGCGGTAACAGCACAGATACGCAGTATTTT. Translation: CASKIGVSKGYWSGNSTDTQYF.

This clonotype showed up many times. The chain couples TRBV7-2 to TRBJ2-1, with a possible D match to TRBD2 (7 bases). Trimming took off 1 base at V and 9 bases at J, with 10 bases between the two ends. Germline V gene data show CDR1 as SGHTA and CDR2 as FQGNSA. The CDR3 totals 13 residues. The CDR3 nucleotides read TGTGCCAGCAGCTTAGAAGGGGGGGGTGAGCAGTTCTTC. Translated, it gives CASSLEGGGEQFF. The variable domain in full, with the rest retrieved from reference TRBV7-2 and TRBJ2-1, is GAGVSQSPSNKVTEKGKDVELRCDPISGHTALYWYRQSLGQGLEFLIYFQGNSAPDKSGLPSDRFSAERTGGSVSTLTIQRTQQEDSAVYLCASSLEGGGEQFFGPGTRLTVL.

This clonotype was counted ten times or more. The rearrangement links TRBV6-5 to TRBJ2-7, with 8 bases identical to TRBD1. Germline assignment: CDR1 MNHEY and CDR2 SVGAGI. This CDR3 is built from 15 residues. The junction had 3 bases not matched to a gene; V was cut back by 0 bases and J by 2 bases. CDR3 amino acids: CASSYSTGATYEQYF. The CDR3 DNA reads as TGTGCCAGCAGTTACTCGACAGGGGCAACCTACGAGCAGTACTTC.

CDR3 nucleotides: TGTGCCAGCAGAAACGCGGGGCCTTTCAATGAGCAGTTCTTC. It specifies CASRNAGPFNEQFF. V is TRBV6-2 or TRBV6-3 and J is TRBJ2-1, with D tentatively TRBD2 (6 bases). Germline V lookup: CDR1 MNHEY, CDR2 SVGEGT. The CDR3 is 14 amino acids. Trimming cost V 6 bases and J 6 bases, with 15 bases left between them.

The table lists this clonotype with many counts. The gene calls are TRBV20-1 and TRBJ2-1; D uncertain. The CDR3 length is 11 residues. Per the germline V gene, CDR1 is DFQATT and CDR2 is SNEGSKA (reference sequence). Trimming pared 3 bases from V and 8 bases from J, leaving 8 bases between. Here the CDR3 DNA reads TGCAGTGCTAGGCCGATCTATGAGCAGTTCTTC. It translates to CSARPIYEQFF.

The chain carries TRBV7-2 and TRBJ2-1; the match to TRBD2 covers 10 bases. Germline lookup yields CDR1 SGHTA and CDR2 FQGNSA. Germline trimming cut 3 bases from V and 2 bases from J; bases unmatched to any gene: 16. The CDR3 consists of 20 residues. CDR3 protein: CASSFGSGRASRRAYNEQFF. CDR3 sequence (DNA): TGTGCCAGCAGCTTCGGCAGCGGGAGGGCCTCTAGGAGAGCCTACAATGAGCAGTTCTTC.

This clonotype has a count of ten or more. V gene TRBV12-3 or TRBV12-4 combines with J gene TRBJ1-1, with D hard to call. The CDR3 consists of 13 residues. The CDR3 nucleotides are TGTGTCACAGCCTTTGGTCGGAACACTGAAGCTTTCTTT. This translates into CVTAFGRNTEAFF.